This TCR beta chain was recovered during a study of CD8+ T cells in alopecia areata. Across the study: At a dose of 5 to 10 mg twice daily, oral tofacitinib was given to treated patients. Tofacitinib was given for 6 to 18 months, then stopped for 6 months. Study results and limitations: During tofacitinib treatment, many expanded lesional clones remained in scalp and blood. Resident alphabeta T cells of normal skin are also sequenced in scalp samples.

Following RNA extraction, reverse transcription yielded cDNA that acted as the sequencing template. Only in-frame clones appear in the TCRdb table, and some are missing; sequencing was by immunoSEQ multiplex PCR. This sample has roughly 100,000 clones; around 44% occur once, and the top ten carry roughly 18%. V lost 2 bases and J 5 bases, leaving 10 bases between the germline ends. The CDR3 has 14 residues. Germline V CDR1 and CDR2: MNHEY, SVGAGI. Treatment in this sample: oral pan-JAK inhibitor, 5-10 mg twice daily. Of note for this clone: Its antigen is unknown.

The chain has TRBV6-5 and TRBJ1-5; weak D call: TRBD1 (5 bases). The source was CD8+ T cells sorted from blood, collected at week 24, from a patient treated with tofacitinib. This receptor was identified in a human donor with alopecia areata. The chain's CDR3 is CASSYKGVHQPQHF. CDR3 in DNA: TGTGCCAGCAGTTACAAAGGGGTCCATCAGCCCCAGCATTTT.